This is a list of T cell receptor beta chains from one sample in a study of CD8+ T cells in alopecia areata. Data came from immunoSEQ multiplex PCR; TCRdb stores just in-frame clones and leaves some out. There are 95,000 to 100,000 clones in the sample; about 58% occur only once, and about a sixth lies in the top ten. This material consisted of CD8+ T cells sorted from blood, taken at week 4, from a patient treated with tofacitinib. Receptors were obtained from a human donor with alopecia areata. Both conserved end residues are part of each CDR3. D genes are given only for firm matches. Only some rows state a clone size, as once, few, many or a class for expanded clones.

j_call v_call d_call clone_size cdr3_nt cdr3_aa
TRBJ2-7 TRBV29-1 . few TGCAGCGTTGAAGGGGGAGATTCCTACGAGCAGTACTTC CSVEGGDSYEQYF
TRBJ1-1 TRBV10-3 TRBD1 . TGTGCCATCAGCTACGCTACAGGGGATCGGGCTGAAGCTTTCTTT CAISYATGDRAEAFF
TRBJ1-5 TRBV27 . . TGTGCCAGCAGCTTGGGGTATGGTAATCAGCCCCAGCATTTT CASSLGYGNQPQHF
TRBJ2-2 TRBV2 . few TGTGCCAGCAGCGTCGTGACCAGGTTGCCTCCCGGGGAGCTGTTTTTT CASSVVTRLPPGELFF
TRBJ1-1 TRBV6-6 . . TGTGCCAGCAGCCCTACGGTTGGTGGCACTGAAGCTTTCTTT CASSPTVGGTEAFF
TRBJ1-1 TRBV27 . . TGTGCCAGCAGTCCCCCTCGGGGGGCGGAGGCTTTCTTT CASSPPRGAEAFF
TRBJ1-6 TRBV7-2 . few TGTGCCAGCAGCTTTTATCGGACCTCCTATAATTCACCCCTCCACTTT CASSFYRTSYNSPLHF
TRBJ1-6 TRBV7-2 . . TGTGCCAGCAGCCCTCTTAACCCTAGGGCCCTCCACTTT CASSPLNPRALHF
TRBJ2-6 TRBV13 . few TGTGCCAGCAGCTTAGAAGGAGGCTCAGGTGGGGCCAACGTCCTGACTTTC CASSLEGGSGGANVLTF
TRBJ1-1 TRBV25-1 . . TGTGCCAGCGGCCCGAACACTGAAGCTTTCTTT CASGPNTEAFF
TRBJ2-7 TRBV7-6 TRBD2 . TGTGCCAGCAGCTTAGTGGCGGGGGGAGGCGACGAGCAGTACTTC CASSLVAGGGDEQYF
TRBJ2-2 TRBV4-3 TRBD1 medium-sized TGCGCCAGCAGCCAGGATGGGACAGCAGGGTCCGGGGAGCTGTTTTTT CASSQDGTAGSGELFF
TRBJ2-6 TRBV10-3 . . TGTGCCATCAGTGTATTGACGCCCTCTGGGGCCAACGTCCTGACTTTC CAISVLTPSGANVLTF
TRBJ1-4 TRBV7-2 . . TGTGCCAGCAGCTTACGAATGGATGAAAAACTGTTTTTT CASSLRMDEKLFF
TRBJ2-7 TRBV5-6 . few TGTGCCAGCAGCTTGGTCCTGGCAGCCTACGAGCAGTACTTC CASSLVLAAYEQYF
TRBJ2-7 TRBV5-6 . . TGTGCCAGCAGCTTGGTTTCGACTAGCTACGAGCAGTACTTC CASSLVSTSYEQYF
TRBJ2-1 TRBV6-5 TRBD2 . TGTGCCAGCAGTTCTGGGACTATCGGCGAGTTCTTC CASSSGTIGEFF
TRBJ1-2 TRBV10-3 . . TGTGCCATCAGTGTAGCGACAGACAGCTATGGCTACACCTTC CAISVATDSYGYTF
TRBJ2-1 TRBV5-6 TRBD2 . TGTGCCAGCAGCTCGCCCTCCGCGGGGGACAATGAGCAGTTCTTC CASSSPSAGDNEQFF
TRBJ2-7 TRBV7-2 TRBD1 . TGTGCCAGCAGCTTCGGACAGGGGTCCTACGAGCAGTACTTC CASSFGQGSYEQYF
TRBJ2-7 TRBV7-9 . . TGTGCCAGCAGCCCTGGGGGGAACGAGCAGTACTTC CASSPGGNEQYF
TRBJ2-5 TRBV27 . . TGTGCCAGCAGTTGGCAGGAGACCCAGTACTTC CASSWQETQYF
TRBJ1-1 TRBV9 . . TGTGCCAGCAGCGAGGGGGTTAACACTGAAGCTTTCTTT CASSEGVNTEAFF
TRBJ2-5 TRBV7-9 . many TGTGCCAGCAGCGCCACTGGCAGTGAGACCCAGTACTTC CASSATGSETQYF
TRBJ2-7 TRBV4-1 TRBD1 few TGCGCCAGCAGCCAAGGAGGACAGGAATTTATCTACGAGCAGTACTTC CASSQGGQEFIYEQYF
TRBJ1-1 TRBV5-6 TRBD1 once TGTGCCAGCAGCCCCGTGCCCCAGACAGGGGGTGCTGAAGCTTTCTTT CASSPVPQTGGAEAFF
TRBJ1-2 TRBV30 . . TGTGCCTTTCTGGAGATCGTTGAGGGAAGGGGCTACACCTTC CAFLEIVEGRGYTF
TRBJ2-7 TRBV5-1 . few TGCGCCAGCAGCTCCGGGGCCGACTACGAGCAGTACTTC CASSSGADYEQYF
TRBJ2-2 TRBV4-3 . . TGCGCCAGCAGCCAAGTAGCCCAGGTTGTGGACACCGGGGAGCTGTTTTTT CASSQVAQVVDTGELFF
TRBJ1-2 TRBV9 TRBD1 . TGTGCCAGCAGCGAACACTCTCAGGGGGCGCGCTATGGCTACACCTTC CASSEHSQGARYGYTF
TRBJ1-5 TRBV7-9 TRBD1 . TGTGCCAGCAGCTTATGGGGGGACAGGGACGCTCAGCCCCAGCATTTT CASSLWGDRDAQPQHF
TRBJ2-3 TRBV4-3 . . TGCGCCAGCAGCCAAGATCGGGCGGGACCTAGCACAGATACGCAGTATTTT CASSQDRAGPSTDTQYF
TRBJ2-1 TRBV15 TRBD2 once TGTGCCACCAACGGCGGGAGGAACTACAATGAGCAGTTCTTC CATNGGRNYNEQFF
TRBJ2-5 TRBV4-1 . few TGCGCCAGCAGCCAAGATATTGAGGGTTTTGTAGAGACCCAGTACTTC CASSQDIEGFVETQYF
TRBJ1-1 TRBV7-9 TRBD1 few TGTGCCAGCGGCGGACAGGGAAACACTGAAGCTTTCTTT CASGGQGNTEAFF
TRBJ1-1 TRBV29-1 TRBD1 . TGCAGCGTTAGATATTTTGTAGAACCGGGACAGGGATCCACTGAAGCTTTCTTT CSVRYFVEPGQGSTEAFF
TRBJ1-1 TRBV10-3 . . TGTGCCATCACAGGGGTTGGCCTCACTGAAGCTTTCTTT CAITGVGLTEAFF
TRBJ2-1 TRBV5-1 . . TGCGCCAGCAGCCCCCGGGGTAGCGAGAATGAGCAGTTCTTC CASSPRGSENEQFF
TRBJ2-7 TRBV6-5 . . TGTGCCAGCAGTTACGACTTAGACGAGCAGTACTTC CASSYDLDEQYF
TRBJ1-1 TRBV19 . . TGTGCCAGTAGTGCCGGGGCTGAAGCTTTCTTT CASSAGAEAFF
TRBJ2-5 TRBV7-9 . . TGTGCCAGCAGCTTTCCGTGGGACCGCCAAGAGACCCAGTACTTC CASSFPWDRQETQYF
TRBJ2-7 TRBV29-1 . few TGCAGCGTGCGGAGAGATTCCTATTCCTACGAGCAGTACTTC CSVRRDSYSYEQYF
TRBJ2-1 TRBV7-9 . . TGTGCCAGCAGCTTAATTGGTTCGGGCAACTCCTACAATGAGCAGTTCTTC CASSLIGSGNSYNEQFF
TRBJ2-7 TRBV4-1 . . TGCGCCAGCAGCCAAGCGCGGGCTTACTCCTACGAGCAGTACTTC CASSQARAYSYEQYF